This TCR beta chain derives from a study of control samples from healthy donors and cancer patients. The CDR3 covers 16 residues. CDR1 LGHNA and CDR2 YSLEER come from the germline V gene. The V and J ends lost 1 base and 5 bases respectively, with 18 bases between them. Assay used: immunoSEQ multiplex PCR; TCRdb lists only in-frame clones, some missing. Counted here are tens of thousands of clones, around 90% occurring once; the ten biggest clones make up roughly 2%. The TCR comes from an older woman with head and neck cancer. The sequenced material came from PBMCs. V and J are TRBV4-3 and TRBJ2-7, with D uncertain. CDR3 in DNA: TGCGCCAGCAGCCAAGGAGGTACAACGAGAACCCACGAGCAGTACTTC. Translation: CASSQGGTTRTHEQYF.